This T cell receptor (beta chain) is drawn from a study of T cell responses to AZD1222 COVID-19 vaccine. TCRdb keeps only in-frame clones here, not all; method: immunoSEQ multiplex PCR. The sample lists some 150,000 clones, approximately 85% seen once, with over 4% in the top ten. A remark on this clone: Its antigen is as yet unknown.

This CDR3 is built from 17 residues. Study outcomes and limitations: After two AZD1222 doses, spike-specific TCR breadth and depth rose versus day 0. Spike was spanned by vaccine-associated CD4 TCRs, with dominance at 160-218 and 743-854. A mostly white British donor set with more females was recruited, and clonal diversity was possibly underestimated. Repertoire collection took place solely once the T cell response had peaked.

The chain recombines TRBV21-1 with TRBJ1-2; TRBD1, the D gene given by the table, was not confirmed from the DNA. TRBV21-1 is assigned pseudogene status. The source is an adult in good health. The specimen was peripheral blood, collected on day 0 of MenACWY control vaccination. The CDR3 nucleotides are TGTGCCAGCAGCGAAAAAATTGGGGGGACAGGGGGCTATGGCTACACCTTC. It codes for CASSEKIGGTGGYGYTF.